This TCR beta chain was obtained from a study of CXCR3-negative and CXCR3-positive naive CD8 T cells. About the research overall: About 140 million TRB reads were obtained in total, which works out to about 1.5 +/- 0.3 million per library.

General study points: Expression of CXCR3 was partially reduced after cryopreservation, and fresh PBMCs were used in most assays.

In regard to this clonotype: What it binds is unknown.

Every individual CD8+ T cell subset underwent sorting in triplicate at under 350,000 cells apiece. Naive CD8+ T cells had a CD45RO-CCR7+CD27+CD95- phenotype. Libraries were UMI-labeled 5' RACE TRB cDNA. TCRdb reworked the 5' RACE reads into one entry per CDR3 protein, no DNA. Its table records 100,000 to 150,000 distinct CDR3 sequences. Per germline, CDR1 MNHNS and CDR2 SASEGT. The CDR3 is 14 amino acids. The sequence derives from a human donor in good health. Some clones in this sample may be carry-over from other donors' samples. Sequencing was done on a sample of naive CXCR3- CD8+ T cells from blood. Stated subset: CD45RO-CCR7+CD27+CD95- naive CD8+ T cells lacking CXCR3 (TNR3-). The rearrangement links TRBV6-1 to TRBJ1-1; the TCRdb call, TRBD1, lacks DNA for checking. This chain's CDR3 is CASSRTGGNTEAFF.